Following are 12 T cell receptor beta chains from one sample sequenced in a study of Graves' ophthalmopathy and Graves' hyperthyroidism (dated by TCRdb to the late 2010s). TCRdb names Illumina HiSeq 2000 as the instrument used. For repertoire sequencing, TCR beta CDR3 regions were amplified from RNA transcripts. The first round of RT-PCR was done with HTBI primers and the Qiagen OneStep RT-PCR kit, and was followed by a second round of multiplex PCR, then size selection and purification. TCRdb reprocessing: public reads trimmed at Q25 with fastp, clones called with MiXCR, in-frame beta chains kept. Entries are consolidated by CDR3 protein sequence, retaining the most common genes and DNA. This sample lists about 400,000 distinct CDR3 sequences; approximately 20% were detected once. The ten biggest clones cover more than 1.5% of the sample. The specimen sequenced was peripheral blood. The origin of the receptors is a woman aged 18-29 years with Graves' ophthalmopathy. Donor details come from another sample of the same person, matched by shared clones.

This clonotype was observed at least ten times. Here the CDR3 DNA reads TGTGCCAGCAGTGGCCTGGGACTAGCGGGTGATTCTACAGATACGCAGTATTTT. Its translation: CASSGLGLAGDSTDTQYF. V and J are TRBV25-1 and TRBJ2-3; 12 bases are shared with TRBD2. Trimming at V came to 4 bases and at J to 3 bases, leaving 11 bases not matched to a gene. The CDR3 totals 18 residues. The germline gives CDR1 MGHDK, CDR2 SYGVNS.

This clonotype has only a few counts. The chain employs TRBV6-5 and TRBJ2-2; 7 nucleotides align to TRBD1. The CDR3 is 15 amino acids. Losses at the gene ends were 5 bases for V and 1 base for J; bases not matched to a gene: 4. The germline gives CDR1 MNHEY, CDR2 SVGAGI. The CDR3 region has the DNA TGTGCCAGCAGTAACGGACAGGAGAACACCGGGGAGCTGTTTTTT. Its protein is CASSNGQENTGELFF.

This clonotype was detected many times. This sequence joins TRBV20-1 and TRBJ2-7; 8 positions match TRBD2. The CDR3 is 13 amino acids. The germline V gene has CDR1 DFQATT and CDR2 SNEGSKA (reference sequence). V trimming: 8 bases; J trimming: 0 bases; junction bases outside the gene matches: 6. CDR3 loop: CSSLAGSSYEQYF. The CDR3 coding sequence is TGCAGTAGCTTAGCGGGGAGCTCCTACGAGCAGTACTTC.

The V and J genes are TRBV15 and TRBJ2-5; possible D gene TRBD2, 5 bases. V lost 3 bases and J lost 5, with 22 bases in between. Germline V gene lookup returns CDR1 LNHNV and CDR2 YYDKDF (reference sequence). This CDR3 contains 17 residues. This CDR3 reads CATSRAHLAPGRETQYF. In DNA form, the CDR3 reads TGTGCCACCAGCAGGGCTCACTTGGCCCCGGGAAGGGAGACCCAGTACTTC.

The chain is built from TRBV27 and TRBJ1-2; D uncertain. Germline V gene lookup returns CDR1 MNHEY and CDR2 SMNVEV (reference sequence). Between the trimmed V and J ends, which lost 2 bases and 5 bases, there was a span of 15 bases. This CDR3 has 15 residues. CDR3 region: CASSLDPFLMYGYTF. The CDR3 DNA follows: TGTGCCAGCAGTTTAGATCCGTTTCTTATGTATGGCTACACCTTC.

At least ten counts were recorded for this clonotype. The rearrangement joins TRBV7-2 to TRBJ1-1, with D maybe TRBD1 (5 bases). The germline CDR1 and CDR2 sequences are SGHTA and FQGNSA. The ends were cut back, 6 bases at V and 4 bases at J, with 18 bases in the middle. The CDR3 totals 15 residues. CDR3 loop: CASSLAGGLGTEAFF. CDR3 DNA sequence: TGTGCCAGCAGTCTAGCGGGGGGATTGGGCACTGAAGCTTTCTTT.

The chain has TRBV7-9 and TRBJ1-2; D gene unclear. This CDR3 is built from 14 residues. V shed 4 bases and J shed 4 bases, with 13 bases lying between them. Germline V gives CDR1 SEHNR, CDR2 FQNEAQ (reference sequence). The CDR3, as DNA: TGTGCCAGCAGCTACTACAGAGAAGCCTATGGCTACACCTTC. Translating gives CASSYYREAYGYTF.

The sample holds many counts of this clonotype. The CDR3 is CASSFQTTAPLHF. In nucleotides, the CDR3 is TGTGCCAGCAGTTTCCAGACGACAGCACCCCTCCACTTT. V usage is TRBV27 and J usage is TRBJ1-6; a possible D gene is TRBD1 (5 bases). Germline CDR1 MNHEY, CDR2 SMNVEV (reference sequence). Trimming left V 3 bases short and J 11 bases short, with 11 bases between. The CDR3 loop spans 13 amino acids.

This clonotype has at least ten counts. The chain has TRBV19 and TRBJ1-5, with D unclear. The CDR3 consists of 12 residues. V lost 7 bases, J lost 9 bases, and 13 bases lay in between. CDR1 and CDR2 from the germline V gene are LNHDA and SQIVND (reference sequence). In DNA, the CDR3 is TGTGCCAGTACCAGACTCGGTGGGCCCCAGCATTTT. Translated: CASTRLGGPQHF.

The chain carries TRBV2 and TRBJ2-7; 10 nucleotides match TRBD2. Germline loops: CDR1 SNHLY, CDR2 FYNNEI. The V gene end was trimmed by 5 bases and the J gene end by 9 bases; junction bases not matched to a gene: 22. The CDR3 is made up of 18 amino acids. For the CDR3, the DNA is TGTGCCAGCAGTCTCGCGACTAGCGGGCAAGCCATGCCTACGGGGCAGTACTTC. It encodes CASSLATSGQAMPTGQYF.

This clonotype was recorded at least ten times. The chain combines TRBV20-1 with TRBJ2-2; 13 nucleotides agree with TRBD2. Germline V gene lookup returns CDR1 DFQATT and CDR2 SNEGSKA (reference sequence). V lost 5 bases and J lost 0; bases outside the gene matches: 0. The CDR3 totals 15 residues. CDR3 sequence reads: CSAGLAGANTGELFF. The CDR3 region has the DNA TGCAGTGCTGGACTAGCGGGAGCGAACACCGGGGAGCTGTTTTTT.

Ten or more counts support this clonotype. Written as DNA, the CDR3 is TGTGCCAGCAGTACTCCAGGGGGTTATGGCTACACCTTC. Its translation: CASSTPGGYGYTF. The chain couples TRBV27 to TRBJ1-2; TRBD1 matches 7 bases. The J segment lost 5 bases and the V segment lost 5 bases, leaving 5 bases of the junction unmatched. The germline V gene encodes CDR1 MNHEY and CDR2 SMNVEV (reference sequence). The CDR3 spans 13 residues.